One sample yielded the 19 T cell receptor beta chains listed below, sequenced in a study of T cell responses to AZD1222 COVID-19 vaccine (dated by TCRdb to 2020 to 2022). Libraries were made using the immunoSEQ multiplex PCR assay. TCRdb stores this immuneACCESS table with in-frame sequences only. Part of the clones is absent; in the studies checked, under half of the shortfall reflects unresolved V genes, and no reason is known for the rest. Counted in this sample were some 150,000 clones; approximately 91% of them appeared once. The ten largest account for under 7% of the sample. Reading the label with the study, this specimen's time point is: about 28 days (+/-7) after the second vaccine dose. Sample treatment or condition, as interpreted from the label and publication: meningococcal conjugate vaccine given as trial control. The sample in question was peripheral blood, obtained 28 days after the second dose of the MenACWY control vaccine. These receptors all come from an adult who received the MenACWY meningococcal vaccine as a control.

This chain joins TRBV6-5 and TRBJ2-5; 8 bases fit TRBD2. This CDR3 has 15 residues. The trim removed 0 bases at V and 4 bases at J, leaving 4 bases unmatched. Germline loops: CDR1 MNHEY, CDR2 SVGAGI. Written as DNA, the CDR3 is TGTGCCAGCAGTTACTCGATCGGGGGGGGAGAGACCCAGTACTTC. This gives the protein CASSYSIGGGETQYF.

This sequence joins TRBV7-9 and TRBJ2-7, with D possibly called TRBD1 or TRBD2 (5 bases each). CDR1 and CDR2 (germline): SEHNR, FQNEAQ (reference sequence). The V end was cut by 1 base, the J end by 0 bases, with 13 bases between. The CDR3 is made up of 16 amino acids. CDR3 bases: TGTGCCAGCAGCTTAGATGTATGGGGGAGCTCCTACGAGCAGTACTTC. The encoded protein is CASSLDVWGSSYEQYF.

The J gene is TRBJ1-4, the V gene TRBV28; D not certain. The CDR3 loop spans 14 amino acids. CDR1 is MDHEN and CDR2 is SYDVKM in the germline V gene. Trimming pared 8 bases from V and 5 bases from J, leaving 15 bases between. CDR3 nucleotide sequence: TGTGCCAGCTGTACTGGAGGGCGGAATGAAAAACTGTTTTTT. It encodes CASCTGGRNEKLFF.

The V and J genes are TRBV7-8 and TRBJ2-7; 8 bases align to TRBD2. The CDR3 runs 11 residues. The ends lost 5 bases at V and 7 bases at J; junction bases unmatched: 1. CDR1 and CDR2 from the germline V gene are SGHVS and FQNEAQ. For the CDR3, the DNA is TGTGCCAGCAGCCAGCGGGGGGAGCAGTACTTC. It specifies CASSQRGEQYF.

The CDR3, as DNA: TGTGCCAGCAGAATAACCTGGGCGGGAGCTGCCGGGGAGCTGTTTTTT. Amino acids: CASRITWAGAAGELFF. The rearrangement uses TRBV11-2 and TRBJ2-2; 7 bases fit TRBD2. The trim removed 6 bases at V and 6 bases at J, leaving 13 bases unmatched. The germline gives CDR1 SGHAT, CDR2 FQNNGV. This CDR3 has 16 amino acids.

The chain has TRBV7-2 and TRBJ2-7; 7 positions match TRBD2. Germline CDR1 SGHTA, CDR2 FQGNSA. Trimming took 5 bases from V and 1 from J; bases not matched to a gene: 5. This CDR3 contains 14 residues. Here the CDR3 reads CASSPGLDSYEQYF. DNA of the CDR3: TGTGCCAGCAGCCCAGGACTAGATTCCTACGAGCAGTACTTC. The entire variable domain, with the rest obtained from reference TRBV7-2 and TRBJ2-7, is as follows: GAGVSQSPSNKVTEKGKDVELRCDPISGHTALYWYRQSLGQGLEFLIYFQGNSAPDKSGLPSDRFSAERTGGSVSTLTIQRTQQEDSAVYLCASSPGLDSYEQYFGPGTRLTVT.

The chain uses TRBV5-1 and TRBJ1-2, with a possible D match to TRBD1 (6 bases). Trimming stripped 1 base from V and 2 bases from J, with 15 bases between. There are 16 residues in the CDR3. The V gene's germline CDR1 is SGHRS and CDR2 YFSETQ. CDR3 coding DNA: TGCGCCAGCAGCTTGAAGTCCGGGACACCGAACTATGGCTACACCTTC. It is translated as CASSLKSGTPNYGYTF.

The count of this clone is one. The chain combines TRBV28 with TRBJ1-5; D unclear. The V and J ends lost 2 bases and 2 bases respectively, with 13 bases between them. This CDR3 is built from 16 residues. Germline loops: CDR1 MDHEN, CDR2 SYDVKM. As DNA, the CDR3 is TGTGCCAGCAGTTTACCCACACCGGCGGGCAATCAGCCCCAGCATTTT. Encoded protein: CASSLPTPAGNQPQHF.

This sequence joins TRBV7-8 and TRBJ1-6, with D unclear. The CDR3 runs to 12 residues. The germline V gene has CDR1 SGHVS and CDR2 FQNEAQ. The V end lost 5 bases, the J end lost 8 bases, and 7 bases lay between the germline ends. CDR3 nucleotides: TGTGCCAGCAGCCACAGTGATTCACCCCTCCACTTT. Its translation is CASSHSDSPLHF.

The chain couples TRBV7-9 to TRBJ2-2; possible D gene TRBD1, 5 bases. Germline CDR1 reads SEHNR; CDR2 reads FQNEAQ (reference sequence). The CDR3 runs to 16 residues. The ends were cut back, 2 bases at V and 1 base at J, with 11 bases in the middle. The CDR3 DNA reads TGTGCCAGCAGCTTAATTTCGGACATGAACACCGGGGAGCTGTTTTTT. Its translation: CASSLISDMNTGELFF.

The chain combines TRBV7-9 with TRBJ2-5, with D hard to call. The CDR3 is made up of 14 amino acids. Trimming removed 4 bases from V and 7 bases from J, with 16 bases in between. CDR1 and CDR2 from the germline V gene are SEHNR and FQNEAQ (reference sequence). CDR3 nucleotides: TGTGCCAGCAGCTCTCGTGGCTACCCAGTGACCCAGTACTTC. The encoded protein is CASSSRGYPVTQYF.

The V gene is TRBV5-4, the J gene TRBJ2-7; D remains unclear. Germline V CDR1 and CDR2: SGHNT, YYREEE (reference sequence). This CDR3 is built from 14 residues. The V gene lost 0 bases and the J gene lost 5 bases, with 12 bases spanning the gap. The CDR3 here is CASSLALRRDEQYF. The CDR3 DNA follows: TGTGCCAGCAGCTTGGCCCTCCGACGGGACGAGCAGTACTTC.

The chain combines TRBV12-3 or TRBV12-4 with TRBJ2-5; the match to TRBD1 covers 7 bases. V lost 3 bases and J lost 7; bases outside the gene matches: 5. The CDR3 is 13 amino acids. The DNA for the CDR3 is TGTGCCAGCAGTTTGGAGCGGACAGGGACCCAGTACTTC. The encoded protein is CASSLERTGTQYF.

The gene calls are TRBV7-2 and TRBJ2-3; 7 nucleotides align to TRBD2. The germline gives CDR1 SGHTA, CDR2 FQGNSA. The CDR3 is 15 residues long. The V and J ends lost 2 bases and 2 bases, in that order; junction bases with no gene match: 4. The CDR3 region has the DNA TGTGCCAGCAGCTTATACGGGACTAACACAGATACGCAGTATTTT. Translating gives CASSLYGTNTDTQYF.

The V call is TRBV11-3, the J call TRBJ2-5; 14 nucleotides line up with TRBD2. The ends lost 5 bases at V and 5 bases at J; junction bases unmatched: 7. Germline CDR1 SGHNT, CDR2 YENEEA. The CDR3 consists of 16 residues. CDR3 nucleotides: TGTGCCAGCAGCCCGGGACTAGCGGGAGCGCGGGAGACCCAGTACTTC. Protein product: CASSPGLAGARETQYF.

The chain recombines TRBV29-1 with TRBJ2-7; D unclear. Germline values: CDR1 SQVTM, CDR2 ANQGSEA. The CDR3 consists of 11 residues. V was trimmed by 4 bases and J by 4 bases, leaving 8 bases between them. CDR3 residues: CSVGDKYEQYF. The CDR3 DNA reads as TGCAGCGTTGGCGACAAGTACGAGCAGTACTTC.

J is TRBJ2-4 and V is TRBV5-1; tentatively, D is TRBD1 (6 bases). CDR1 and CDR2 from the germline V gene are SGHRS and YFSETQ. The CDR3 is 14 amino acids. V was trimmed by 1 base and J by 3 bases, leaving 8 bases between them. In nucleotides, the CDR3 is TGCGCCAGCAGCTTGTCAGGGGACAAAAACATTCAGTACTTC. Its protein is CASSLSGDKNIQYF.

The CDR3, as DNA: TGTGCCAGCAGCGCAGAAGCCGGGACAGGGATGTCCTACGAGCAGTACTTC. The encoded protein is CASSAEAGTGMSYEQYF. The chain combines TRBV9 with TRBJ2-7; 9 bases match TRBD1. Trimming removed 3 bases from V and 1 base from J; junction bases left unmatched: 11. There are 17 residues in the CDR3. Per the germline V gene, CDR1 is SGDLS and CDR2 is YYNGEE.

The V call is TRBV12-5, the J call TRBJ2-5; 14 positions agree with TRBD2. This CDR3 comprises 16 residues. The J segment lost 4 bases and the V segment lost 4 bases, leaving 5 bases of the junction unmatched. Germline V gene lookup returns CDR1 LGHNT and CDR2 FRNRAP. In DNA, the CDR3 is TGTGCTAGTGGTTCCGGGACTAGCGGGAGTGGAGAGACCCAGTACTTC. Translated: CASGSGTSGSGETQYF.